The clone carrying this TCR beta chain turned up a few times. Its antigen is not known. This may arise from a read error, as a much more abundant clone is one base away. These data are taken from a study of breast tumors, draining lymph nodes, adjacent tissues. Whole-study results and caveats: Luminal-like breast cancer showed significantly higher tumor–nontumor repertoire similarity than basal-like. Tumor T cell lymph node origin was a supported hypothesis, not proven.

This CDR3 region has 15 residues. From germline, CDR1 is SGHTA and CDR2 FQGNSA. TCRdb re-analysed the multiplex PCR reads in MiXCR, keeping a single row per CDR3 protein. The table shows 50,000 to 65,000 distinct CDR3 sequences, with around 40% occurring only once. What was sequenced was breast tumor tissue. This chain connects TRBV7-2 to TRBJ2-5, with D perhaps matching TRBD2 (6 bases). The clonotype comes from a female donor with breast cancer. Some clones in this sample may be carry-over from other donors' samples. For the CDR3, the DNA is TGTGCCAGCAGCTTAGATTGGTTATTGGAGGGGACCCAGCACTTC. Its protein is CASSLDWLLEGTQHF.